The 23 T cell receptor beta chains below come from one sample, sequenced in a study of T-cell memory formation after mild COVID-19. TCRdb re-called the 5' RACE reads through MiXCR, storing one row per CDR3 protein. Among about 110,000 distinct CDR3 sequences listed, over 15% were seen once. The sequencing input was PBMCs or a T cell subset sorted from them (not recorded which). The source is a man between 18 and 29 years old who had mild COVID-19 (a few samples of this study predate the infection). Cell type and time point are not known.

This chain joins TRBV27 and TRBJ2-7; D may be TRBD2 (7 bases). The CDR3 is 15 residues long. The germline V gene has CDR1 MNHEY and CDR2 SMNVEV (reference sequence). Trimming cost V 2 bases and J 4 bases, with 15 bases left between them. CDR3 DNA: TGTGCCAGCAGTTTAAGGGGGGGTACGGGATACGAGCAGTACTTC. Its protein product is CASSLRGGTGYEQYF.

The table lists this clonotype with a few counts. The rearrangement links TRBV20-1 to TRBJ2-3; D possibly corresponds to TRBD2 (5 bases). V shed 6 bases and J shed 2 bases, with 15 bases lying between them. Germline lookup yields CDR1 DFQATT and CDR2 SNEGSKA (reference sequence). This CDR3 has 14 amino acids. CDR3: CSAQGGISTDTQYF. CDR3 sequence (DNA): TGCAGTGCCCAAGGAGGAATTTCCACAGATACGCAGTATTTT.

The chain links TRBV7-6 to TRBJ1-5, with a weak D call TRBD1 (6 bases). Germline lookup yields CDR1 SGHVS and CDR2 FNYEAQ. The CDR3 is 16 amino acids. V was trimmed by 4 bases and J by 1 base, leaving 14 bases between them. CDR3 loop: CASSSNRDFSNQPQHF. CDR3 nucleotide sequence: TGTGCCAGCAGCTCCAACAGGGATTTCAGCAATCAGCCCCAGCATTTT.

This sequence joins TRBV20-1 and TRBJ2-2; D may be TRBD1 (6 bases). The CDR3 has 13 residues. Germline CDR1 is DFQATT and CDR2 is SNEGSKA (reference sequence). V gave up 6 bases and J gave up 4 bases, with 12 bases separating them. The chain's CDR3 is CSATGQSTGELFF. The CDR3 nucleotides read TGCAGTGCAACCGGACAGAGCACCGGGGAGCTGTTTTTT.

The rearrangement uses TRBV12-3 or TRBV12-4 and TRBJ2-4; possible D gene TRBD1, 5 bases. V was shortened by 6 bases and J by 0 bases, with 12 bases between the two germline ends. The CDR3 totals 15 residues. The CDR3 is CASSIDSLAKNIQYF. As DNA, the CDR3 is TGTGCCAGCAGCATAGACAGCTTAGCCAAAAACATTCAGTACTTC.

This clonotype has ten or more counts. The V gene is TRBV4-2, the J gene TRBJ2-7; no definite D call. The germline V and J ends were trimmed by 1 base and 5 bases, with 15 bases remaining between them. Germline CDR1 reads LGHNA; CDR2 reads YNFKEQ. CDR3 size: 15 residues. As DNA, the CDR3 is TGTGCCAGCAGCCAAGCTGCTTCGAGGTCTCACGAGCAGTACTTC. Encoded protein: CASSQAASRSHEQYF.

DNA of the CDR3: TGCAGTGCTCCCCCCCGGCGGGGATACAATGAGCAGTTCTTC. Protein: CSAPPRRGYNEQFF. This chain uses TRBV20-1 with TRBJ2-1, with a possible D match to TRBD2 (6 bases). CDR3 size: 14 residues. Trimming left V 5 bases short and J 4 bases short, with 15 bases between. From germline, CDR1 is DFQATT and CDR2 SNEGSKA (reference sequence).

This chain connects TRBV6-1 to TRBJ1-1; D not certain. This CDR3 has 15 amino acids. Per the germline V gene, CDR1 is MNHNS and CDR2 is SASEGT. Trimming shortened V by 6 bases and J by 4 bases, and 18 bases separated the two germline ends. The CDR3, as DNA: TGTGCCAGCAGCCGAGCCCTTCTGTCCGGCACTGAAGCTTTCTTT. Protein: CASSRALLSGTEAFF.

CDR3 region: CASSLGGRVADTIYF. CDR3 coding DNA: TGCGCCAGCAGCTTGGGGGGCAGGGTCGCGGACACCATATATTTT. V gene TRBV5-1 combines with J gene TRBJ1-3; D might be TRBD1 (5 bases). Germline V gene sequence: CDR1 SGHRS, CDR2 YFSETQ. Trimming stripped 0 bases from V and 8 bases from J, with 15 bases between. The CDR3 consists of 15 residues.

The genes are TRBV4-2 and TRBJ2-3, with 11 bases fitting TRBD2. The germline V gene encodes CDR1 LGHNA and CDR2 YNFKEQ. The CDR3 is made up of 17 amino acids. The J segment lost 6 bases and the V segment lost 3 bases, leaving 11 bases of the junction unmatched. CDR3 residues: CASSQDVAGGPKDTQYF. The CDR3 nucleotides are TGTGCCAGCAGCCAGGACGTAGCGGGGGGGCCCAAGGATACGCAGTATTTT.

The chain links TRBV4-2 to TRBJ2-1; tentative D call: TRBD1 (6 bases). There are 14 residues in the CDR3. V was cut by 0 bases and J by 5 bases, with 8 bases left in between. Germline V gene sequence: CDR1 LGHNA, CDR2 YNFKEQ. CDR3 coding DNA: TGTGCCAGCAGCCAAGAATGGACAGACAATGAGCAGTTCTTC. This codes for CASSQEWTDNEQFF.

V is TRBV3-1 and J is TRBJ2-1; 10 nucleotides line up with TRBD2. Per germline, CDR1 LGHDT and CDR2 YNNKEL (reference sequence). Trimming took 5 bases from V and 8 from J; bases not matched to a gene: 3. CDR3 length: 13 residues. Here the CDR3 reads CASSKRGGDEQFF. In nucleotides, the CDR3 is TGTGCCAGCAGCAAGCGGGGGGGTGATGAGCAGTTCTTC.

The chain has TRBV3-2 and TRBJ1-4; whether TRBD1, the table's D call, matches the DNA was not checked. TRBV3-2 is a known pseudogene. This CDR3 is built from 16 residues. DNA of the CDR3: TGTGCCAGCAGCCCCCGTAGGGGGACAAGGATCGAAAAACTGTTTTTT. As protein: CASSPRRGTRIEKLFF.

This chain joins TRBV10-3 and TRBJ2-2; a possible D gene is TRBD1 (5 bases). Germline CDR1 is ENHRY and CDR2 is SYGVKD. This CDR3 region has 15 residues. V lost 2 bases and J 3 bases, leaving 10 bases between the germline ends. The CDR3, as DNA: TGTGCCATCAGTGAGCCCCTAGGGGACACCGGGGAGCTGTTTTTT. It codes for CAISEPLGDTGELFF.

This chain connects TRBV11-3 to TRBJ2-1; maybe TRBD2 (6 bases). CDR1 and CDR2 (germline): SGHNT, YENEEA. Trimming pared 5 bases from V and 9 bases from J, leaving 20 bases between. The CDR3 spans 15 residues. The CDR3: CASSLGGTFPGEQFF. In DNA form, the CDR3 reads TGTGCCAGCAGCCTAGGAGGGACTTTCCCGGGTGAGCAGTTCTTC.

This clonotype has just a few counts. The chain joins TRBV20-1 to TRBJ2-3, with TRBD2 matching 9 bases. The germline CDR1 and CDR2 sequences are DFQATT and SNEGSKA (reference sequence). The V gene end was trimmed by 1 base and the J gene end by 3 bases; junction bases not matched to a gene: 8. This CDR3 spans 16 amino acids. For the CDR3, the DNA is TGCAGTGCTAGAGTGGGGGGTAGCGGGGGTACAGATACGCAGTATTTT. Amino acids: CSARVGGSGGTDTQYF.

This clonotype was found a few times. The rearrangement uses TRBV6-2 or TRBV6-3 and TRBJ2-1; D assignment may be TRBD1 or TRBD2 (5 bases each). The CDR3 is made up of 12 amino acids. Looked up from germline, CDR1 is MNHEY and CDR2 is SVGEGT. The V end was cut by 4 bases, the J end by 4 bases, with 5 bases between. The CDR3 protein is CASSWGYNEQFF. In DNA, the CDR3 is TGTGCCAGCAGTTGGGGGTACAATGAGCAGTTCTTC.

The chain recombines TRBV6-6 with TRBJ2-1; D unclear. Germline CDR1 MNHNY, CDR2 SVGAGI (reference sequence). With 7 bases removed from V and 1 base from J, the gap between germline ends came to 8 bases. The CDR3 contains 13 residues. CDR3 region: CASTFGSYNEQFF. CDR3 sequence (DNA): TGTGCCAGCACTTTCGGGTCCTACAATGAGCAGTTCTTC.

This clonotype was seen a handful of times. This sequence joins TRBV7-2 and TRBJ2-3; no firm D call. Trimming stripped 2 bases from V and 4 bases from J, with 4 bases between. Germline CDR1 is SGHTA and CDR2 is FQGNSA. The CDR3 sequence is 12 residues long. The CDR3 DNA reads as TGTGCCAGCAGCTTATTCGCAGATACGCAGTATTTT. It specifies CASSLFADTQYF.

This clonotype showed up just a few times. V and J are TRBV9 and TRBJ1-2, with D perhaps TRBD1 (5 bases). Trimming removed 7 bases from V and 7 bases from J, with 14 bases in between. Germline lookup yields CDR1 SGDLS and CDR2 YYNGEE. The CDR3 loop spans 12 amino acids. The DNA for the CDR3 is TGTGCCAGCCAGACGGGGGAGGGTGGCTACACCTTC. It translates to CASQTGEGGYTF.

The V and J genes are TRBV3-1 and TRBJ1-2; no clear D gene. This CDR3 region has 13 residues. Trimming took 7 bases from V and 5 from J, leaving 14 bases between them. The V gene's germline CDR1 is LGHDT and CDR2 YNNKEL (reference sequence). CDR3 DNA: TGTGCCAGCATGGGTTGGTTTGGGTATGGCTACACCTTC. Translating gives CASMGWFGYGYTF.

This clonotype was seen a few times. The rearrangement links TRBV12-3 or TRBV12-4 to TRBJ2-3; D not certain. Between the trimmed V and J ends, which lost 6 bases and 4 bases, there was a span of 11 bases. This CDR3 has 13 amino acids. Here the CDR3 reads CASSSDRPDTQYF. In nucleotides, the CDR3 is TGTGCCAGCAGCTCCGACCGTCCAGATACGCAGTATTTT.

This clonotype has a handful of counts. The chain is built from TRBV6-2 or TRBV6-3 and TRBJ2-3; D uncertain. This CDR3 comprises 12 residues. CDR1 MNHEY and CDR2 SVGEGT come from the germline V gene. The V end was cut by 5 bases, the J end by 4 bases, with 7 bases between. The DNA of the CDR3 is TGTGCCAGCAGTAACGTCCCAGATACGCAGTATTTT. This encodes CASSNVPDTQYF.